The next 17 T cell receptor beta chains were all read from a single sample in a study of T cell repertoires in cytomegalovirus infection. These receptors' antigens are unknown. TCRdb re-derived calls from the reads in MiXCR, one entry per CDR3 protein. Among some 800,000 distinct CDR3 sequences listed, 25% to 35% were seen once. This sample comprised cultured CD8+ T cells from PBMCs, obtained from culture after CMV antigen stimulation. These receptors were taken from a human donor in good health (CMV status not recorded). Some clones in this sample may be carry-over from other donors' samples.

This clonotype was counted at least ten times. The gene calls are TRBV6-1 and TRBJ1-5, with 7 bases identical to TRBD1. Trimming removed 4 bases from V and 3 bases from J; junction bases left unmatched: 6. The CDR3 has 15 amino acids. Germline V gene lookup returns CDR1 MNHNS and CDR2 SASEGT. CDR3 region: CASSARDRPNQPQHF. CDR3 DNA: TGTGCCAGCAGTGCCCGGGACAGACCCAATCAGCCCCAGCATTTT.

V gene TRBV12-3 or TRBV12-4 combines with J gene TRBJ2-1, with D possibly TRBD2 on 6 matching bases. The ends were cut back, 6 bases at V and 2 bases at J, with 11 bases in the middle. The CDR3 covers 14 residues. The CDR3 is CASRGTETYNEQFF. DNA of the CDR3: TGTGCCAGCAGAGGGACTGAAACCTACAATGAGCAGTTCTTC.

In this sample, this clonotype turned up a few times. The V gene is TRBV2, the J gene TRBJ1-5; 9 bases line up with TRBD1. The J segment lost 7 bases and the V segment lost 6 bases, leaving 19 bases of the junction unmatched. Germline loops: CDR1 SNHLY, CDR2 FYNNEI. The CDR3 contains 18 residues. The CDR3 DNA follows: TGTGCCAGCAGCGAGCGCCCAAGGGACAGGGCCTTCGGGCAGCCCCAGCATTTT. Amino acids: CASSERPRDRAFGQPQHF.

A few counts support this clonotype. V and J are TRBV27 and TRBJ2-3; D is unclear. V was pared by 5 bases and J by 0 bases, with 18 bases between. This CDR3 has 17 residues. Germline V gene data show CDR1 as MNHEY and CDR2 as SMNVEV (reference sequence). The CDR3 DNA sequence: TGTGCCAGCAGTCCAGGATTGGATACTTCTAGCACAGATACGCAGTATTTT. The encoded protein is CASSPGLDTSSTDTQYF.

This clonotype showed up many times. The chain combines TRBV5-5 with TRBJ2-3; possibly TRBD2 for D (5 bases). The germline gives CDR1 SGHKS, CDR2 YYEKEE (reference sequence). CDR3 length equals 16 residues. Trimming shortened V by 6 bases and J by 0 bases, and 17 bases separated the two germline ends. CDR3 in amino acids: CASILGVSTSTDTQYF. The CDR3 coding sequence is TGTGCCAGCATCCTCGGGGTTTCTACTAGCACAGATACGCAGTATTTT.

This chain joins TRBV7-6 and TRBJ2-7; 9 bases agree with TRBD2. With 4 bases clipped from V and 3 bases from J, the junction kept 4 bases outside the gene matches. Germline lookup yields CDR1 SGHVS and CDR2 FNYEAQ. The CDR3 length is 14 residues. The CDR3 here is CASSSSGAIYEQYF. The DNA for the CDR3 is TGTGCCAGCAGCTCTAGCGGGGCGATCTACGAGCAGTACTTC.

CDR3 in amino acids: CAISGGSTEAFF. CDR3 bases: TGTGCCATCAGTGGAGGGAGCACTGAAGCTTTCTTT. The J gene is TRBJ1-1, the V gene TRBV10-3, with D hard to call. The CDR3 loop spans 12 amino acids. Germline values: CDR1 ENHRY, CDR2 SYGVKD. Trimming stripped 4 bases from V and 4 bases from J, with 7 bases between.

The chain combines TRBV4-1 with TRBJ1-6; 7 bases map to TRBD1. This CDR3 spans 15 amino acids. The J segment lost 7 bases and the V segment lost 3 bases, leaving 6 bases of the junction unmatched. CDR1 and CDR2 from the germline V gene are MGHRA and YSYEKL. In DNA form, the CDR3 reads TGCGCCAGCAGCCACCCGGACAGGAGCAATTCACCCCTCCACTTT. It encodes CASSHPDRSNSPLHF.

J is TRBJ1-2 and V is TRBV6-1, with D possibly TRBD1 on 6 matching bases. In germline, CDR1 is MNHNS, CDR2 SASEGT. This CDR3 contains 14 residues. The germline V and J ends were trimmed by 4 bases and 4 bases, with 13 bases remaining between them. The CDR3 is CASSVYRVAYGYTF. In DNA form, the CDR3 reads TGTGCCAGCAGTGTGTACAGGGTGGCCTATGGCTACACCTTC.

This clonotype was seen a handful of times. The V call is TRBV7-9, the J call TRBJ1-4; 8 positions agree with TRBD1. The CDR3 extends over 15 amino acids. With 5 bases clipped from V and 7 bases from J, the junction kept 9 bases outside the gene matches. Germline CDR1 and CDR2: SEHNR and FQNEAQ (reference sequence). CDR3 region: CASSTPRTGTEKLFF. In DNA form, the CDR3 reads TGTGCCAGCAGCACGCCCAGGACAGGGACTGAAAAACTGTTTTTT.

This clonotype was seen repeatedly, ten times or more. This chain links TRBV7-9 with TRBJ1-1; D may be TRBD1 (5 bases). The CDR3 totals 14 residues. Germline CDR1 reads SEHNR; CDR2 reads FQNEAQ (reference sequence). Deletions cut 5 bases from V and 0 bases from J, with 10 bases between. DNA of the CDR3: TGTGCCAGCAGCCCGACAGCCATGAACACTGAAGCTTTCTTT. Translation: CASSPTAMNTEAFF.

This clonotype was detected a few times. The chain joins TRBV5-8 to TRBJ2-7, with 8 positions matching TRBD1. The ends lost 1 base at V and 0 bases at J; junction bases unmatched: 12. Germline V gene lookup returns CDR1 SGHTS and CDR2 YDEGEE. This CDR3 contains 18 residues. The CDR3 region has the DNA TGTGCCAGCAGCTTGATATTATTCGGGGACAGGAGCTCCTACGAGCAGTACGTC. Translated, it gives CASSLILFGDRSSYEQYV.

This clonotype was counted a few times. The chain uses TRBV7-6 and TRBJ1-4; 7 nucleotides align to TRBD1. Germline V gene lookup returns CDR1 SGHVS and CDR2 FNYEAQ. This CDR3 spans 18 amino acids. V was clipped by 5 bases and J by 10 bases; unmatched bases: 22. The CDR3 loop reads CASSGKGGQPGVGGKLFF. The CDR3 bases are TGTGCCAGCAGCGGCAAGGGGGGACAGCCAGGGGTAGGAGGAAAACTGTTTTTT.

The genes are TRBV7-9 and TRBJ2-5; TRBD1 agrees at 7 bases. There are 13 residues in the CDR3. Per the germline V gene, CDR1 is SEHNR and CDR2 is FQNEAQ (reference sequence). The J segment lost 2 bases and the V segment lost 7 bases, leaving 4 bases of the junction unmatched. This chain's CDR3 is CASNHRGQETQYF. The CDR3 region has the DNA TGTGCCAGCAACCACAGGGGACAAGAGACCCAGTACTTC.

This clonotype was detected ten times or more. The chain couples TRBV7-9 to TRBJ1-2, with a weak D call TRBD1 (5 bases). V dropped 6 bases and J dropped 4 bases, with 15 bases sitting between them. The CDR3 extends over 14 amino acids. The germline gives CDR1 SEHNR, CDR2 FQNEAQ (reference sequence). The CDR3 region is CASREDDSSYGYTF. For the CDR3, the DNA is TGTGCCAGCAGGGAAGACGACAGTTCCTATGGCTACACCTTC.

V gene TRBV6-1 combines with J gene TRBJ2-7, with 10 bases lining up with TRBD2. This CDR3 is 15 amino acids long. Per germline, CDR1 MNHNS and CDR2 SASEGT. The junction had 6 bases not matched to a gene; V was cut back by 5 bases and J by 2 bases. Written as DNA, the CDR3 is TGTGCCAGCAGTCATCTAGCGGGGGATCCCTACGAGCAGTACTTC. This sequence encodes CASSHLAGDPYEQYF.

The sample holds a few counts of this clonotype. This rearrangement joins TRBV7-9 to TRBJ2-7, with TRBD2 matching 9 bases. Germline CDR1 SEHNR, CDR2 FQNEAQ (reference sequence). V lost 5 bases, J lost 3 bases, and 8 bases stayed unmatched. The CDR3 sequence is 15 residues long. CDR3: CASSPLTSGFYEQYV. The CDR3 DNA is TGTGCCAGCAGCCCTTTGACTAGCGGATTCTACGAGCAGTACGTC.